Listed here are 7 T cell receptor beta chains from one sample, sequenced in a study of breast tumors, draining lymph nodes, adjacent tissues. TCRdb passed the multiplex PCR reads through MiXCR, listing each CDR3 protein once. The top ten hold over 25% of the sample, which has 13,000 to 15,000 distinct CDR3 sequences, over 45% seen once. The specimen was tumor-adjacent breast tissue. The source is a female donor with breast cancer. Some clones in this sample may be carry-over from other donors' samples.

Note on this clonotype: The junction and the germline gene differ at one end; a read error may be behind it. The V gene is TRBV27, the J gene TRBJ2-5, with D perhaps assigned TRBD1 or TRBD2 (5 bases each). The germline CDR1 and CDR2 sequences are MNHEY and SMNVEV (reference sequence). The CDR3 covers 14 residues. Here the CDR3 DNA reads TGTGCCGGCAGTTCCCCCGGGGCCCAAGAGACCCAGTACTTC. Protein: CAGSSPGAQETQYF.

A remark on this clonotype: It is unclear where the CDR3 begins or ends on the DNA, so no DNA is shown, and the CDR3 is as TCRdb lists it. V is TRBV12-3 or TRBV12-4 and J is TRBJ2-2. The CDR3 is 17 residues long, counting both termini. The CDR3: CASSFNKETQYFGELFF.

The chain combines TRBV2 with TRBJ2-1, with 13 bases fitting TRBD2. The CDR3 is 17 amino acids. The V gene end was trimmed by 8 bases and the J gene end by 9 bases; junction bases not matched to a gene: 16. Per germline, CDR1 SNHLY and CDR2 FYNNEI. The CDR3 sequence is CASSRTSGSGTSREQFF. CDR3 bases: TGTGCCAGCTCCCGGACTAGCGGGAGTGGAACGTCACGTGAGCAGTTCTTC.

The chain employs TRBV7-3 and TRBJ1-3; 7 positions agree with TRBD1. This CDR3 is 16 amino acids long. Germline V CDR1 and CDR2: SGHTA, FQGTGA. The ends lost 3 bases at V and 2 bases at J; junction bases unmatched: 7. The CDR3 protein is CASSFLQGVTGNTIYF. As DNA, the CDR3 is TGTGCCAGCAGCTTTCTCCAGGGGGTCACTGGAAACACCATATATTTT.

This sequence joins TRBV6-5 and TRBJ1-1; D not resolved. CDR1 and CDR2 (germline): MNHEY, SVGAGI. The CDR3 is made up of 13 amino acids. V lost 2 bases and J lost 0, with 4 bases in between. The CDR3 DNA follows: TGTGCCAGCAGTTACAGGTTGAACACTGAAGCTTTCTTT. Translation: CASSYRLNTEAFF.

The table lists this clonotype with many counts. This chain uses TRBV6-1 with TRBJ1-5; no firm D call. Trimming pared 4 bases from V and 4 bases from J, leaving 11 bases between. From germline, CDR1 is MNHNS and CDR2 SASEGT. CDR3 size: 14 residues. The CDR3 sequence is CASSGQTGNQPQHF. The CDR3 DNA is TGTGCCAGCAGTGGACAAACCGGGAATCAGCCCCAGCATTTT.

This clonotype was recorded at least ten times. V is TRBV7-2 and J is TRBJ1-2; no firm D call. This CDR3 contains 13 residues. Per germline, CDR1 SGHTA and CDR2 FQGNSA. With 1 base removed from V and 6 bases from J, the gap between germline ends came to 9 bases. DNA of the CDR3: TGTGCCAGCAGCTTAGAGGGAAGGAATGGCTACACCTTC. Its protein is CASSLEGRNGYTF.